These 13 T cell receptor beta chains came from one sample sequenced in a study of control samples from healthy donors and cancer patients. This table comes from immunoSEQ multiplex PCR, and its TCRdb copy is limited to in-frame clones, with some not included. In the table there are under 200,000 clones, 70% to 90% of which are singletons. Sequencing input: blood. These receptor sequences come from a woman aged 30 to 39 in good health.

The chain carries TRBV20-1 and TRBJ1-1; a possible D gene is TRBD1 (5 bases). The CDR3 contains 17 residues. CDR1 is DFQATT, CDR2 SNEGSKA, per germline (reference sequence). Trimming pared 3 bases from V and 4 bases from J, leaving 24 bases between. CDR3 loop: CSASRGHSWRQITEAFF. CDR3 nucleotides: TGCAGTGCTAGTAGGGGTCACAGTTGGAGGCAGATCACTGAAGCTTTCTTT.

The gene calls are TRBV12-3 or TRBV12-4 and TRBJ1-2; weak D call: TRBD1 (5 bases). CDR3 length: 13 amino acids. V lost 7 bases and J lost 8, with 17 bases in between. The CDR3 DNA sequence: TGTGCCAGCACTAAAGAGAGGGGTCACGGCTACACCTTC. Translated, it gives CASTKERGHGYTF.

The chain combines TRBV4-1 with TRBJ2-5; 10 bases match TRBD1. Germline V lookup: CDR1 MGHRA, CDR2 YSYEKL. The ends lost 1 base at V and 5 bases at J; junction bases unmatched: 13. This CDR3 region has 18 residues. CDR3 in DNA: TGCGCCAGCAGCCAAGGGGGGACAGGGGTTTTCATACACGAGACCCAGTACTTC. This codes for CASSQGGTGVFIHETQYF.

CDR3 sequence (DNA): TGTGCCAGCAGCTACCCGGGACTTTACAATGAGCAGTTCTTC. Protein: CASSYPGLYNEQFF. V usage is TRBV7-2 and J usage is TRBJ2-1; D is perhaps TRBD2 (6 bases). Germline V gene data show CDR1 as SGHTA and CDR2 as FQGNSA. Trimming removed 4 bases from V and 4 bases from J, with 11 bases in between. This CDR3 is built from 14 residues.

The V gene is TRBV29-1, the J gene TRBJ2-1, with 11 bases that match TRBD1. Germline lookup yields CDR1 SQVTM and CDR2 ANQGSEA. The CDR3 covers 12 residues. DNA of the CDR3: TGCACCGGACAGGGGGCTTACAATGAGCAGTTCTTC. Amino acids: CTGQGAYNEQFF.

The chain employs TRBV6-5 and TRBJ1-1, with 8 bases fitting TRBD1. Germline V gene data show CDR1 as MNHEY and CDR2 as SVGAGI. The CDR3 has 14 amino acids. Trimming removed 2 bases from V and 4 bases from J; junction bases left unmatched: 3. In DNA, the CDR3 is TGTGCCAGCAGTTACCGGACAGGGAGCACTGAAGCTTTCTTT. This codes for CASSYRTGSTEAFF.

This sequence joins TRBV19 and TRBJ1-1; TRBD1 agrees at 10 bases. There are 15 residues in the CDR3. V shed 4 bases, J shed 5 bases, and the junction held 7 bases outside the gene matches. Germline V gene sequence: CDR1 LNHDA, CDR2 SQIVND (reference sequence). The CDR3 coding sequence is TGTGCCAGTAGTAATGACAGGGGGCCTCGGACTGAAGCTTTCTTT. It codes for CASSNDRGPRTEAFF. The full variable domain, with the rest looked up from reference TRBV19 and TRBJ1-1, is DGGITQSPKYLFRKEGQNVTLSCEQNLNHDAMYWYRQDPGQGLRLIYYSQIVNDFQKGDIAEGYSVSREKKESFPLTVTSAQKNPTAFYLCASSNDRGPRTEAFFGQGTRLTVV.

The genes are TRBV28 and TRBJ2-1; TRBD1 agrees at 7 bases. This CDR3 has 17 residues. CDR1 is MDHEN, CDR2 SYDVKM, per germline. V lost 1 base, J lost 3 bases, and 9 bases stayed unmatched. The CDR3 sequence is CASSLYSGGTRYNEQFF. In DNA, the CDR3 is TGTGCCAGCAGTTTATATTCAGGGGGAACCCGCTACAATGAGCAGTTCTTC.

The chain carries TRBV11-2 and TRBJ2-7; D is unclear. The germline CDR1 and CDR2 sequences are SGHAT and FQNNGV. This CDR3 is built from 11 residues. With 5 bases removed from V and 7 bases from J, the gap between germline ends came to 9 bases. The CDR3 DNA reads TGTGCCAGCAGCCCACTCCAGGAGCAGTACTTC. Translated: CASSPLQEQYF.

The chain is built from TRBV6-5 and TRBJ1-1, with 7 bases aligning to TRBD1. V shed 0 bases, J shed 4 bases, and the junction held 5 bases outside the gene matches. Germline lookup yields CDR1 MNHEY and CDR2 SVGAGI. This CDR3 contains 15 residues. CDR3 coding DNA: TGTGCCAGCAGTTACTCCGACAGGGAGATCACTGAAGCTTTCTTT. Its protein product is CASSYSDREITEAFF.

This sequence joins TRBV7-8 and TRBJ1-5, with D possibly TRBD1 on 5 matching bases. Germline V gives CDR1 SGHVS, CDR2 FQNEAQ. The CDR3 consists of 16 residues. The germline V and J ends were trimmed by 5 bases and 1 base, with 15 bases remaining between them. CDR3 amino acids: CASSQGLGMSNQPQHF. CDR3 nucleotides: TGTGCCAGCAGCCAGGGTTTAGGGATGAGCAATCAGCCCCAGCATTTT. Filled out from reference TRBV7-8 and TRBJ1-5, the complete variable domain reads GAGVSQSPRYKVAKRGQDVALRCDPISGHVSLFWYQQALGQGPEFLTYFQNEAQLDKSGLPSDRFFAERPEGSVSTLKIQRTQQEDSAVYLCASSQGLGMSNQPQHFGDGTRLSIL.

This chain joins TRBV6-5 and TRBJ1-1; the D gene is possibly TRBD1 (6 bases). CDR1 MNHEY and CDR2 SVGAGI come from the germline V gene. The CDR3 length is 13 residues. V was trimmed by 5 bases and J by 5 bases, leaving 12 bases between them. CDR3 in DNA: TGTGCCAGCAGTAACCAGGGGAGGACTGAAGCTTTCTTT. It translates to CASSNQGRTEAFF.

As DNA, the CDR3 is TGTGCCAGCAGCTCCTATAATTCACCCCTCCACTTT. Translated, it gives CASSSYNSPLHF. The V call is TRBV5-6, the J call TRBJ1-6; D gene uncertain. The germline gives CDR1 SGHDT, CDR2 YYEEEE. There are 12 residues in the CDR3. Trimming removed 3 bases from V and 2 bases from J, with 0 bases in between.